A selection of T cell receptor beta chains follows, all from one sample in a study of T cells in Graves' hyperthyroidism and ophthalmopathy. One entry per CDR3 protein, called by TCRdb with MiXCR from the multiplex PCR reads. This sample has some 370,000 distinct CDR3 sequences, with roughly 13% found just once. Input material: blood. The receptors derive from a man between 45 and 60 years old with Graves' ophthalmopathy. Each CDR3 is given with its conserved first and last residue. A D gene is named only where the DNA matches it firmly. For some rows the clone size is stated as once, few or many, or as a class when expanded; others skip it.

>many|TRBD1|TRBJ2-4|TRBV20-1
TGCAGTGCACAGGGGCCTCCTTCCAAAAACATTCAGTACTTC
CSAQGPPSKNIQYF
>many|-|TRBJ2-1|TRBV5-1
TGCGCCAGCAGTATACTAGGTACTGAGCAGTTCTTC
CASSILGTEQFF
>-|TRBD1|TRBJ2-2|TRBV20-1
TGCAGTGCTTCTAACAGGGGGCCCACCGGGGAGCTGTTTTTT
CSASNRGPTGELFF
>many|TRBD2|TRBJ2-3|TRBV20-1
TGCAGTGCTAGAGGGCTAGCGGGAGTTGGAGATACGCAGTATTTT
CSARGLAGVGDTQYF
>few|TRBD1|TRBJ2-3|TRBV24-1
TGTGCCACCAGCGACAGGGGTGGCACAGATACGCAGTATTTT
CATSDRGGTDTQYF
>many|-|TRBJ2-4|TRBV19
TGTGCCAGTAGTGCAGGGATGAAAAACATTCAGTACTTC
CASSAGMKNIQYF
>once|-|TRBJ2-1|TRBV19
TGTGCCAGTAGCCGGGGTGGTAATACCTACAATGAGCAGTTCTTC
CASSRGGNTYNEQFF
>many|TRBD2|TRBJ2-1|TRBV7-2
TGTGCCAGCAGCCCCAGACTAGCGGGAGGGAAGCAGTTCTTC
CASSPRLAGGKQFF
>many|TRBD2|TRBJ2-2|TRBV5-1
TGCGCCAGCAGCTCAAGCGTAACTAGCGTACGCACCGGGGAGCTGTTTTTT
CASSSSVTSVRTGELFF
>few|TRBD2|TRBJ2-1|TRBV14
TGTGCCAGCAGCCCTATCCAGGGAGGGTACAATGAGCAGTTCTTC
CASSPIQGGYNEQFF
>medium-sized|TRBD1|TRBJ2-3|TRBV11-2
TGTGCCAGCAGCTTATACGGACAGGGCACAGATACGCAGTATTTT
CASSLYGQGTDTQYF
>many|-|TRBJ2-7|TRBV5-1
TGCGCCAGCAGCTTAATCGAGGGCGAGCAGTACTTC
CASSLIEGEQYF
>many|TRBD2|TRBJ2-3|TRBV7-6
TGTGCCAGCAGCTTAGGGACTAGCGCCGCTGATACGCAGTATTTT
CASSLGTSAADTQYF
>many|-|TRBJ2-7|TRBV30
TGTGCCTGGACTCTGGAAAAAATACAGTGGAGCGAGCAGTACTTC
CAWTLEKIQWSEQYF
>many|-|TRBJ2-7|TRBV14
TGTGCCAGCAGCCAAGATCCCGGACACCTCTACGAGCAGTACTTC
CASSQDPGHLYEQYF
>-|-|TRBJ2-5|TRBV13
TGTGCCAGCAAAGGGGCGGGCTCCAGGGAGACCCAGTACTTC
CASKGAGSRETQYF
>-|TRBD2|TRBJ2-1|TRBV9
TGTGCCAGCAGCGTATCATATGGACTAGAGTCAAACAATGAGCAGTTCTTC
CASSVSYGLESNNEQFF
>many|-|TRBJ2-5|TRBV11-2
TGTGCCAGCAGCGTCCCTGGGGGGGAGACCCAGTACTTC
CASSVPGGETQYF
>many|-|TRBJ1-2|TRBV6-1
TGTGCCAGCAGCGAGCAAATTATGGGCAGGGAGCTAGGCTACACCTTC
CASSEQIMGRELGYTF
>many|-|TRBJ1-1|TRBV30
TGTGCCTGGAGCGAACGGGGGACTGAAGCTTTCTTT
CAWSERGTEAFF
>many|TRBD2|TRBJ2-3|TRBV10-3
TGTGCCATCACTCCCGGGCTGACTAGCGGGACTAGCACAGATACGCAGTATTTT
CAITPGLTSGTSTDTQYF
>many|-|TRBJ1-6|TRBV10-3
TGTGCCATCAGTGATAGGGGGGAATCACCCCTCCACTTT
CAISDRGESPLHF
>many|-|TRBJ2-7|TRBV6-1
TGTGCCAGCAGCTCGGTGACGGCGGTCTACGAGCAGTACTTC
CASSSVTAVYEQYF
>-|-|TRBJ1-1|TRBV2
TGTGCCAGCATTTTGACACTATTTGAAGCTTTCTTT
CASILTLFEAFF
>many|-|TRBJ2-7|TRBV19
TGTGCCAGTAGTAGAACCAGCGAGGACTCCTACGAGCAGTACTTC
CASSRTSEDSYEQYF
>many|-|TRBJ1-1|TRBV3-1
TGTGCCAGCAGCCAAGTTAGTGAAGCTTTCTTT
CASSQVSEAFF
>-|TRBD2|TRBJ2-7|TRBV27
TGTGCCAGCAGTTTAGCTAGCGGGAGTAGTAAGCAGTACTTC
CASSLASGSSKQYF
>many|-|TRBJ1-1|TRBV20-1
TGCAGTGCTAGAGGGTTGCGGGTACCCACTGAAGCTTTCTTT
CSARGLRVPTEAFF
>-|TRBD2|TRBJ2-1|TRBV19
TGTGCCAGTAGTAAATCTAGCGGAATGAACCTTGAGCAGTTCTTC
CASSKSSGMNLEQFF